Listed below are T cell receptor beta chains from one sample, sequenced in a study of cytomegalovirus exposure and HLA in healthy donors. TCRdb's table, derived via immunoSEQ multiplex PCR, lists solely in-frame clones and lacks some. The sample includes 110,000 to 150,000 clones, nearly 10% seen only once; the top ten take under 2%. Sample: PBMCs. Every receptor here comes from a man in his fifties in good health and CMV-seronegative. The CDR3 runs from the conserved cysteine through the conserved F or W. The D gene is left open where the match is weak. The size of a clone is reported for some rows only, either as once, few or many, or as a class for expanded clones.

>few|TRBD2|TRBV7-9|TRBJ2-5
CAIQRAGGGQETQYF
TGTGCCATTCAGAGAGCGGGAGGAGGCCAAGAGACCCAGTACTTC
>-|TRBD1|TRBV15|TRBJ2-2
CATRVRGQTGELFF
TGTGCCACCAGGGTGAGGGGGCAAACCGGGGAGCTGTTTTTT
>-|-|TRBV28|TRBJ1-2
CASSQGNLGGYTF
TGTGCCAGCAGTCAGGGAAATCTCGGTGGCTACACCTTC
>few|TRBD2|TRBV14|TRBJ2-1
CASGARGGNEQFF
TGTGCCAGCGGGGCGCGGGGGGGGAATGAGCAGTTCTTC
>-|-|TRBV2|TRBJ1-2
CASSEGTANYGYTF
TGTGCCAGCAGTGAAGGGACAGCGAACTATGGCTACACCTTC
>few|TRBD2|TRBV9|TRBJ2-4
CASSVEPGGLAKNIQYF
TGTGCCAGCAGCGTAGAACCGGGGGGGCTAGCCAAAAACATTCAGTACTTC
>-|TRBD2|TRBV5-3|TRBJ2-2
CARSHTGRGYNTGELFF
TGTGCCAGAAGCCATACCGGGAGGGGGTATAACACCGGGGAGCTGTTTTTT
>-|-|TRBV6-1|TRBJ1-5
CASSEYGGWNQPQHF
TGTGCCAGCAGTGAATACGGGGGGTGGAATCAGCCCCAGCATTTT
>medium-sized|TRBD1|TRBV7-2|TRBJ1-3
CASSPTGTGNTIYF
TGTGCCAGCAGCCCGACAGGGACTGGAAACACCATATATTTT
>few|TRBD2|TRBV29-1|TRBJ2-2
CSVPGTSGGELFF
TGCAGCGTTCCTGGGACTAGTGGCGGGGAGCTGTTTTTT
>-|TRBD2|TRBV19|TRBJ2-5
CASSTRRTSGGTRGETQYF
TGTGCCAGTAGCACCCGACGGACTAGCGGGGGGACCCGGGGGGAGACCCAGTACTTC
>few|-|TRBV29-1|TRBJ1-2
CSVEDRRDYGYTF
TGCAGCGTTGAAGATCGCCGGGACTATGGCTACACCTTC
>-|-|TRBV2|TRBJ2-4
CASSEGVAAPKNIQYF
TGTGCCAGCAGTGAAGGAGTGGCGGCCCCCAAAAACATTCAGTACTTC
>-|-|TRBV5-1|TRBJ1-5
CASSAAGNQPQHF
TGCGCCAGCAGCGCGGCAGGCAATCAGCCCCAGCATTTT
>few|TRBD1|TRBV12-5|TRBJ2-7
CASGLSGTGVEQYF
TGTGCTAGTGGTCTCTCCGGGACAGGGGTCGAGCAGTACTTC
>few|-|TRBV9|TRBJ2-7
CASSPYAGYTYEQYF
TGTGCCAGCAGCCCCTACGCAGGGTACACCTACGAGCAGTACTTC
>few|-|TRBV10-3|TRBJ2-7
CAISVGYEQYF
TGTGCCATCAGTGTCGGCTACGAGCAGTACTTC
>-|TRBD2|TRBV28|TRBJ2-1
CASSLWASGPNNEQFF
TGTGCCAGCAGTTTATGGGCTAGCGGACCGAACAATGAGCAGTTCTTC
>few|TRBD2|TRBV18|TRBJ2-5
CASSRGGGAETQYF
TGTGCCAGCTCACGAGGCGGGGGGGCAGAGACCCAGTACTTC
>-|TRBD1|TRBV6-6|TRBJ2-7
CASRPQGQGYEQYF
TGTGCCAGCAGACCCCAGGGACAGGGTTACGAGCAGTACTTC
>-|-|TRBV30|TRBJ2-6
CAWLDTGFFLFGANVLTF
TGTGCCTGGCTGGACACAGGATTTTTTTTGTTCGGGGCCAACGTCCTGACTTTC
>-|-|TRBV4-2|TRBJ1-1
CASSQVRGNTEAFF
TGTGCCAGCAGCCAAGTTCGGGGGAACACTGAAGCTTTCTTT
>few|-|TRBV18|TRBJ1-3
CASSPPTGFGNTIYF
TGTGCCAGCTCACCACCGACGGGGTTTGGAAACACCATATATTTT
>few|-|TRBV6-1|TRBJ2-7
CASSVIVYEQYF
TGTGCCAGCAGTGTCATAGTCTACGAGCAGTACTTC
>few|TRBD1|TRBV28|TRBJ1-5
CASSLDRGNQPQHF
TGTGCCAGCAGTCTGGACAGGGGGAATCAGCCCCAGCATTTT
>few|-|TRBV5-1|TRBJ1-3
CASSLSGAGNTIYF
TGCGCCAGCAGCTTGTCGGGGGCTGGAAACACCATATATTTT
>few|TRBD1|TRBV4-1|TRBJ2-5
CASSQPQGVGGETQYF
TGCGCCAGCAGCCAGCCACAGGGGGTAGGGGGAGAGACCCAGTACTTC
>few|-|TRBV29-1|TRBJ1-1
CSVRPGVSGTEAFF
TGCAGCGTAAGACCCGGAGTTAGTGGGACTGAAGCTTTCTTT
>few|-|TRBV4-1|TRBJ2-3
CASSPHGQGTDTQYF
TGCGCCAGCAGCCCCCACGGGCAGGGAACAGATACGCAGTATTTT
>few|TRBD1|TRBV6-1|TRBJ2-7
CASGTGGTEQYF
TGTGCCAGCGGGACAGGAGGAACCGAGCAGTACTTC
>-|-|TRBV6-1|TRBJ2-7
CASSERAGPSSYEQYF
TGTGCCAGCAGTGAGCGTGCGGGGCCGAGCTCCTACGAGCAGTACTTC
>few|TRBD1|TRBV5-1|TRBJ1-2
CASSDDESRAGQGSLNYGYTF
TGCGCCAGCAGCGATGATGAGTCTAGGGCGGGACAGGGGAGTTTAAACTATGGCTACACCTTC
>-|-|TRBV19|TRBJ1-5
CASSMGGPNQPQHF
TGTGCCAGTAGTATGGGGGGTCCCAATCAGCCCCAGCATTTT
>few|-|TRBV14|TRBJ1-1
CASSPHRASEAFF
TGTGCCAGCAGCCCGCACAGGGCCTCTGAGGCTTTCTTT
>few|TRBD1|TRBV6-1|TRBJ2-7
CASSEQQGSHEQYF
TGTGCCAGCAGTGAGCAACAGGGGTCCCACGAGCAGTACTTC
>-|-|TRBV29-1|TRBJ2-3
CSVRPAGLADTQYF
TGCAGCGTTCGTCCAGCGGGTCTCGCAGATACGCAGTATTTT
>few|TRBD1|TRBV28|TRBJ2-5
CASSLSGTGGVETQYF
TGTGCCAGCAGTTTGTCCGGGACAGGGGGGGTAGAGACCCAGTACTTC
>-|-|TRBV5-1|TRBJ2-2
CASSLAPDYANTGELFF
TGCGCCAGCAGCTTGGCCCCAGACTACGCGAACACCGGGGAGCTGTTTTTT
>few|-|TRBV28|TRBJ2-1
CASSFSAEQFF
TGTGCCAGCAGTTTTAGCGCTGAGCAGTTCTTC
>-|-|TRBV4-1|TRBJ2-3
CASSQGSGVTADTQYF
TGCGCCAGCAGCCAGGGATCAGGGGTTACGGCAGATACGCAGTATTTT
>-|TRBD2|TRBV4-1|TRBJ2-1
CASSPSPGTSGSGQFF
TGCGCCAGCAGCCCCAGCCCCGGGACTAGCGGGAGTGGGCAGTTCTTC
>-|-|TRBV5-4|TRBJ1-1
CASSSDSLLPEAFF
TGTGCCAGCAGCTCTGACAGCCTTCTCCCTGAAGCTTTCTTT
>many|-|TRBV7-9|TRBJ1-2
CASRDSLSYGYTF
TGTGCCAGCAGAGACAGTCTTAGCTATGGCTACACCTTC
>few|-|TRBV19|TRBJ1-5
CASSIEVFLYQPQHF
TGTGCCAGTAGTATTGAGGTATTCCTTTATCAGCCCCAGCATTTT
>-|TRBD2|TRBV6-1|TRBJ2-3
CASRSGSGADTQYF
TGTGCCAGCCGTAGCGGGAGTGGGGCAGATACGCAGTATTTT
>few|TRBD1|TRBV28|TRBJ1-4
CASSITGGVDYEKLFF
TGTGCCAGCAGTATTACAGGGGGCGTGGATTATGAAAAACTGTTTTTT
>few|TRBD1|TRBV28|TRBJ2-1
CASSLWSWGGDSPDIYNEQFF
TGTGCCAGCAGTTTATGGTCATGGGGTGGGGACAGCCCCGATATTTACAATGAGCAGTTCTTC
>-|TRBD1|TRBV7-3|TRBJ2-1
CASSLGDRGHNEQFF
TGTGCCAGCAGCTTAGGGGACAGGGGGCACAATGAGCAGTTCTTC
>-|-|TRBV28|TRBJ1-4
CASSEDRSSTNEKLFF
TGTGCCAGCAGTGAGGACAGATCATCAACTAATGAAAAACTGTTTTTT
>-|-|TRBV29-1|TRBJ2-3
CSVGSVEGADTQYF
TGCAGCGTTGGGTCGGTGGAAGGGGCAGATACGCAGTATTTT
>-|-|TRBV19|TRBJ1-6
CASGGGRNNSPLHF
TGTGCCAGTGGCGGGGGGCGGAATAATTCACCCCTCCACTTT
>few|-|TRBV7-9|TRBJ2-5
CASSLAGGGETQYF
TGTGCCAGCAGCTTAGCGGGGGGAGGCGAGACCCAGTACTTC
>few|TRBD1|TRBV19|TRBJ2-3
CASSSNRGLDTDTQYF
TGTGCCAGTAGTTCCAACAGGGGGCTCGACACAGATACGCAGTATTTT
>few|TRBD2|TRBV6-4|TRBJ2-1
CASSPSGGASNEQFF
TGTGCCAGCAGTCCTAGCGGGGGAGCTTCCAATGAGCAGTTCTTC
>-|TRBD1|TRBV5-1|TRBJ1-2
CASSTGQGAFNGGYTF
TGCGCCAGCAGCACTGGACAGGGGGCGTTTAACGGTGGCTACACCTTC
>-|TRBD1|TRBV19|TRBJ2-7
CASSQTGNLYEQYF
TGTGCCAGTAGCCAGACAGGGAATCTTTACGAGCAGTACTTC
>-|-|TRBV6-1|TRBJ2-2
CASSLFRDTGELFF
TGTGCCAGCAGTTTGTTCCGTGACACCGGGGAGCTGTTTTTT